One sample yielded the 27 T cell receptor beta chains listed below, sequenced in a study of beta chain features in type 1 diabetes. Reverse transcribing all isolated RNA meant expressed TCRB transcripts were sequenced. Assay used: immunoSEQ multiplex PCR; TCRdb lists only in-frame clones, some missing. The repertoire holds 900,000 or so clones, with about a sixth as singletons. The sample taken for sequencing was naive CD4+ T cells from blood. Every receptor here comes from a woman aged 18 to 35 in good health.

This clone was counted only a few times. The V and J genes are TRBV5-4 and TRBJ2-3; TRBD2 agrees at 10 bases. V was clipped by 4 bases and J by 4 bases; unmatched bases: 6. The CDR3 spans 15 residues. Germline-derived CDR1 and CDR2 are SGHNT and YYREEE (reference sequence). The CDR3 reads CASSNSSGSADTQYF. In DNA, the CDR3 is TGTGCCAGCAGCAACTCTAGCGGGAGCGCAGATACGCAGTATTTT.

A few counts support this clone. The chain recombines TRBV7-9 with TRBJ2-7, with D perhaps matching TRBD1 (7 bases). Per the germline V gene, CDR1 is SEHNR and CDR2 is FQNEAQ (reference sequence). CDR3 length: 14 amino acids. The V and J ends lost 3 bases and 5 bases respectively, with 14 bases between them. Here the CDR3 DNA reads TGTGCCAGCAGCTTCGTACAGGGGACTCACGAGCAGTACTTC. Protein: CASSFVQGTHEQYF.

The table lists this clone with a few counts. This chain connects TRBV27 to TRBJ2-7, with D possibly TRBD2 on 6 matching bases. V was clipped by 5 bases and J by 3 bases, with 11 bases between them. The CDR3 has 13 residues. Germline V gene data show CDR1 as MNHEY and CDR2 as SMNVEV (reference sequence). CDR3 nucleotides: TGTGCCAGCAGTATGACTAGTATCTACGAGCAGTACTTC. This codes for CASSMTSIYEQYF.

The sample holds a few counts of this clone. The chain is built from TRBV6-5 and TRBJ2-4; TRBD2 agrees at 9 bases. Germline V gene lookup returns CDR1 MNHEY and CDR2 SVGAGI. V shed 3 bases and J 2 bases; nucleotides not matched to a gene: 5. This CDR3 is built from 16 residues. CDR3 protein: CASSYGGRGSKNIQYF. The CDR3 DNA is TGTGCCAGCAGTTATGGCGGGAGGGGATCCAAAAACATTCAGTACTTC.

This clone was counted between two and nine times. The V call is TRBV27, the J call TRBJ1-2, with 7 bases that match TRBD1. V shed 0 bases, J shed 7 bases, and the junction held 5 bases outside the gene matches. This CDR3 is 14 amino acids long. CDR1 is MNHEY, CDR2 SMNVEV, per germline (reference sequence). The CDR3 nucleotides read TGTGCCAGCAGTTTATCCCCAGGGGGAGGTGGCTACACCTTC. Translated: CASSLSPGGGGYTF.

The chain combines TRBV14 with TRBJ1-1, with D possibly matching TRBD1 (5 bases). The CDR3 is 14 residues long. Trimming took 4 bases from V and 0 from J, leaving 9 bases between them. CDR1 and CDR2 from the germline V gene are SGHDN and FVKESK. The CDR3 DNA reads TGTGCCAGCAGCCCGACAGTGTTGAACACTGAAGCTTTCTTT. Protein: CASSPTVLNTEAFF.

The V call is TRBV9, the J call TRBJ1-3; D remains unclear. V lost 0 bases and J 8 bases, leaving 6 bases between the germline ends. This CDR3 is built from 12 residues. Germline CDR1 and CDR2: SGDLS and YYNGEE. The CDR3 nucleotides read TGTGCCAGCAGCGTAGGCGTGGACACCATATATTTT. This encodes CASSVGVDTIYF.

The rearrangement uses TRBV28 and TRBJ2-1; D is unclear. V lost 6 bases, J lost 13 bases, and 16 bases lay in between. The germline V gene encodes CDR1 MDHEN and CDR2 SYDVKM. The CDR3 runs 12 residues. As DNA, the CDR3 is TGTGCCAGCAGCCCCGGAGTCTCCTCCCAGTTCTTC. Protein: CASSPGVSSQFF.

This clone showed up just a few times. This chain joins TRBV7-2 and TRBJ2-7; 11 nucleotides agree with TRBD2. The germline gives CDR1 SGHTA, CDR2 FQGNSA. This CDR3 has 15 amino acids. J gave up 0 bases and V 6 bases, and 4 bases lay outside the gene matches. The CDR3 DNA follows: TGTGCCAGCAGTTTTACTAGCGGGAGCTCCTACGAGCAGTACTTC. The encoded protein is CASSFTSGSSYEQYF.

As for this clone: Other DNA sequences in this specimen translate into the identical CDR3. The chain couples TRBV6-5 to TRBJ2-7; no firm D call. Germline CDR1 and CDR2: MNHEY and SVGAGI. This CDR3 is built from 11 residues. Trimming shortened V by 1 base and J by 6 bases, and 4 bases separated the two germline ends. The CDR3 DNA follows: TGTGCCAGCAGTTACTTATCCGAGCAGTACTTC. Encoded protein: CASSYLSEQYF.

The genes are TRBV5-4 and TRBJ2-5, with D possibly being TRBD2 (6 bases). V was pared by 3 bases and J by 5 bases, with 17 bases between. The CDR3 consists of 15 residues. The germline CDR1 and CDR2 sequences are SGHNT and YYREEE (reference sequence). CDR3 sequence reads: CASSSPAWGEETQYF. In nucleotides, the CDR3 is TGTGCCAGCAGCTCCCCAGCGTGGGGGGAGGAGACCCAGTACTTC.

V usage is TRBV7-3 and J usage is TRBJ2-5, with D maybe TRBD2 (6 bases). The CDR3 runs to 17 residues. Deletions cut 2 bases from V and 2 bases from J, with 18 bases between. Germline V gene lookup returns CDR1 SGHTA and CDR2 FQGTGA. CDR3 amino acids: CASSLGGRTTTQETQYF. The CDR3 DNA reads as TGTGCCAGCAGCTTAGGCGGGCGGACTACAACACAAGAGACCCAGTACTTC.

The V gene is TRBV18, the J gene TRBJ2-3; D is uncertain. With 3 bases removed from V and 4 bases from J, the gap between germline ends came to 14 bases. The CDR3 loop spans 15 amino acids. The germline CDR1 and CDR2 sequences are KGHSH and LQKENI. Written as DNA, the CDR3 is TGTGCCAGCTCACCTAGACAACAGAGCGCAGATACGCAGTATTTT. It codes for CASSPRQQSADTQYF.

This rearrangement joins TRBV27 to TRBJ2-1, with 10 bases aligning to TRBD2. The V gene end was trimmed by 6 bases and the J gene end by 3 bases; junction bases not matched to a gene: 5. CDR3 length equals 15 residues. Looked up from germline, CDR1 is MNHEY and CDR2 is SMNVEV (reference sequence). In DNA, the CDR3 is TGTGCCAGCAGCCCGGGACTAGCGAACTACAATGAGCAGTTCTTC. It encodes CASSPGLANYNEQFF.

This rearrangement joins TRBV28 to TRBJ1-2; 7 nucleotides line up with TRBD1. The CDR3 is 17 residues long. The trim removed 4 bases at V and 4 bases at J, leaving 15 bases unmatched. In germline, CDR1 is MDHEN, CDR2 SYDVKM. CDR3 loop: CASSSGSTTGRLYGYTF. CDR3 DNA: TGTGCCAGCAGTTCAGGATCAACGACAGGGAGACTCTATGGCTACACCTTC.

There are a few counts of this clone. This rearrangement joins TRBV29-1 to TRBJ2-7; maybe TRBD1 (5 bases). Per the germline V gene, CDR1 is SQVTM and CDR2 is ANQGSEA. The V and J ends lost 4 bases and 4 bases respectively, with 8 bases between them. The CDR3 covers 11 residues. CDR3 amino acids: CSVVRGYEQYF. CDR3 sequence (DNA): TGCAGCGTTGTTAGGGGTTACGAGCAGTACTTC.

J is TRBJ2-6 and V is TRBV4-3, with D perhaps matching TRBD1 or TRBD2 (6 bases each). V lost 0 bases to trimming and J lost 4 bases, with 16 bases between them. CDR3 length equals 18 residues. Germline CDR1 and CDR2: LGHNA and YSLEER. The CDR3: CASSQDGPGAAGANVLTF. CDR3 bases: TGCGCCAGCAGCCAAGATGGGCCGGGGGCGGCGGGGGCCAACGTCCTGACTTTC.

V and J are TRBV27 and TRBJ2-1; weak D call: TRBD1 (6 bases). Between the trimmed V and J ends, which lost 6 bases and 9 bases, there was a span of 21 bases. The germline gives CDR1 MNHEY, CDR2 SMNVEV (reference sequence). The CDR3 is 15 residues long. The DNA for the CDR3 is TGTGCCAGCAGCCTACACGTGACCCCAGGGGCTGAGCAGTTCTTC. This codes for CASSLHVTPGAEQFF.

The chain's CDR3 is CASSWRAGGPETQYF. The CDR3 region has the DNA TGTGCCAGCAGCTGGAGAGCGGGAGGGCCCGAGACCCAGTACTTC. V and J are TRBV5-4 and TRBJ2-5, with TRBD2 identical over 10 bases. In germline, CDR1 is SGHNT, CDR2 YYREEE (reference sequence). With 3 bases clipped from V and 5 bases from J, the junction kept 7 bases outside the gene matches. The CDR3 is 15 residues long.

This clone has more than one count but fewer than ten. V is TRBV5-1 and J is TRBJ2-1; D possibly uses TRBD1 or TRBD2 (7 bases each). Germline V gene sequence: CDR1 SGHRS, CDR2 YFSETQ. This CDR3 has 18 amino acids. Trimming stripped 4 bases from V and 6 bases from J, with 26 bases between. As DNA, the CDR3 is TGCGCCAGCAGCCCCGGACAGGTCGGGGGGAGTAGGGGCAATGAGCAGTTCTTC. It yields the protein CASSPGQVGGSRGNEQFF.

This clone was counted a few times. The rearrangement joins TRBV18 to TRBJ2-1; D might be TRBD1 (5 bases). The V end lost 2 bases, the J end lost 4 bases, and 9 bases lay between the germline ends. The CDR3 has 14 residues. Germline CDR1 KGHSH, CDR2 LQKENI. CDR3 sequence (DNA): TGTGCCAGCTCACCAAATGACAGATACAATGAGCAGTTCTTC. The encoded protein is CASSPNDRYNEQFF.

This clone was detected a few times. V gene TRBV4-1 combines with J gene TRBJ2-3, with TRBD1 matching over 8 bases. The junction had 13 bases not matched to a gene; V was cut back by 1 base and J by 4 bases. The CDR3 covers 18 residues. The germline gives CDR1 MGHRA, CDR2 YSYEKL. CDR3 protein: CASSQVSLGRGHADTQYF. CDR3 DNA sequence: TGCGCCAGCAGCCAAGTATCGCTGGGCAGGGGGCATGCAGATACGCAGTATTTT.

This clone was seen a few times. Distinct nucleotide sequences in the sample also encode this CDR3. The V gene is TRBV9, the J gene TRBJ2-1; 8 positions agree with TRBD2. Germline V gene lookup returns CDR1 SGDLS and CDR2 YYNGEE. V shed 3 bases and J 0 bases; nucleotides not matched to a gene: 2. The CDR3 loop spans 15 amino acids. The CDR3 is CASSATSGSYNEQFF. The CDR3 nucleotides read TGTGCCAGCAGCGCCACTAGCGGCTCCTACAATGAGCAGTTCTTC.

This sequence joins TRBV12-5 and TRBJ2-3; no clear D. This CDR3 spans 14 amino acids. Germline V gene sequence: CDR1 LGHNT, CDR2 FRNRAP. Trimming took 2 bases from V and 1 from J, leaving 7 bases between them. CDR3 sequence (DNA): TGTGCTAGTGGTTTGACCCCCGGCACAGATACGCAGTATTTT. Translation: CASGLTPGTDTQYF.

As concerns this clone: The same CDR3 is also encoded by other DNA sequences in this sample. The chain couples TRBV28 to TRBJ2-3; no definite D call. CDR1 is MDHEN, CDR2 SYDVKM, per germline. The CDR3 runs 15 residues. The V gene lost 2 bases and the J gene lost 1 base, with 10 bases spanning the gap. CDR3 nucleotides: TGTGCCAGCAGTTTACCACACCAGGGCACAGATACGCAGTATTTT. Translated, it gives CASSLPHQGTDTQYF.

This clone was seen only a few times. The chain couples TRBV11-2 to TRBJ2-3; TRBD2 matches 7 bases. This CDR3 has 14 amino acids. Looked up from germline, CDR1 is SGHAT and CDR2 is FQNNGV. Trimming cost V 2 bases and J 5 bases; bases outside gene matches: 4. The CDR3 loop reads CASSLPPGGDTQYF. The DNA of the CDR3 is TGTGCCAGCAGCTTACCCCCGGGGGGAGATACGCAGTATTTT.

The chain is built from TRBV7-6 and TRBJ2-3; 10 nucleotides align to TRBD2. Germline V CDR1 and CDR2: SGHVS, FNYEAQ. V was clipped by 4 bases and J by 6 bases; unmatched bases: 4. There are 14 residues in the CDR3. CDR3 residues: CASSSRLAGDTQYF. CDR3 coding DNA: TGTGCCAGCAGCTCGCGACTAGCGGGTGATACGCAGTATTTT.